This T cell receptor beta chain was obtained from a study of blood T cells in healthy people across ages. General study points: PBMCs were not sorted, which prevented a conclusive comparison of naive versus antigen-experienced cells. Naive T cell percentage showed a strong correlation with TCR beta diversity. Both higher diversity and more naive CD4+ cells marked long-lived donors when set against aged donors.

On this clonotype itself: The antigen is unknown. Germline and junction disagree at one end, which may indicate a read error.

There are 13 residues in the CDR3. Per the germline V gene, CDR1 is DFQATT and CDR2 is SNEGSKA (reference sequence). Then a second PCR, running about 6 to 12 cycles, was carried out with a sample-barcoded 5' primer and a J-beta primer mix. Researchers report that a template-switch adaptor with 12 random nucleotides tagged each cDNA molecule. One entry per CDR3 protein, called by TCRdb with MiXCR from the 5' RACE reads. This table holds about 1.7 million distinct CDR3 sequences, 28% found once. The sample was blood. The chain is built from TRBV20-1 and TRBJ2-1, with 11 bases that match TRBD2. This clonotype was obtained from a woman aged 25 to 39 in good health. DNA for the CDR3: TGCAGTCCTAGCGGGGGGAGTAACAATGAGCAGTTCTTC. This encodes CSPSGGSNNEQFF.